The sequence of this T cell receptor (beta chain) was determined in a study of post-analysis software for immune sequencing data. Study in general: Several disease courses (relapsing-remitting, secondary progressive and progressive-relapsing) of multiple sclerosis were included.

General study results and limits: Multiple sclerosis patients showed significantly lower normalized Chao1 diversity than controls did.

There are many counts of this clonotype. Its cognate antigen is unknown. Each TCR beta cDNA library carried unique molecular identifiers. A single record per CDR3 protein comes from TCRdb applying MiXCR to the PCR reads. The sample has about 200,000 distinct CDR3 sequences; 29% are singletons. The sample consisted of blood. The clonotype originates from a girl under 18 with multiple sclerosis.

DNA of the CDR3: TGTGCCACCAGCAGAGATTTGGGGGAGACCCAGTACTTC. Translation: CATSRDLGETQYF. The V call is TRBV15, the J call TRBJ2-5; D call uncertain. V was shortened by 0 bases and J by 5 bases, with 7 bases between the two germline ends. The CDR3 extends over 13 amino acids. Germline CDR1 and CDR2: LNHNV and YYDKDF (reference sequence). Full variable domain (remainder filled in from reference TRBV15 and TRBJ2-5): DAMVIQNPRYQVTQFGKPVTLSCSQTLNHNVMYWYQQKSSQAPKLLFHYYDKDFNNEADTPDNFQSRRPNTSFCFLDIRSPGLGDTAMYLCATSRDLGETQYFGPGTRLLVL.